This entry concerns a single T cell receptor (beta chain). No antigen is known for it. Looked up from germline, CDR1 is SGHKS and CDR2 is YYEKEE (reference sequence). The CDR3 sequence is 18 residues long. Trimming shortened V by 4 bases and J by 0 bases, and 17 bases separated the two germline ends. The data are from a study of PD-1 blockade in classical Hodgkin lymphoma. Study-level findings and limits: Unlike CD8+ TCR diversity, which did not rise significantly by C4D1, CD4+ TCR diversity did. Some patients started nivolumab under 1 year after ASCT, and they were excluded.

Generated by immunoSEQ multiplex PCR, the TCRdb table keeps only in-frame clones and is missing some. The table lists 13,000 to 15,000 clones, more than 75% of them singletons. After autologous stem cell transplantation all patients relapsed, and prior brentuximab vedotin exposure differed between cohorts. The sequenced sample was peripheral blood mononuclear cells (PBMCs), obtained at baseline. This chain joins TRBV5-5 and TRBJ1-6, with D unresolved. This receptor was taken from a human donor with classical Hodgkin lymphoma. The CDR3 reads CASSREGISSSYNSPLHF. The CDR3, as DNA: TGTGCCAGCAGCCGTGAAGGGATATCGAGCTCCTATAATTCACCCCTCCACTTT.